Included here is one TCR beta chain sequence, with context. What it recognizes is unknown. At the DNA level, this CDR3 is encoded by other sequences in the same sample as well. The CDR3 consists of 14 residues. CDR1 and CDR2 from the germline V gene are SGHRS and YFSETQ. The V gene end was trimmed by 4 bases and the J gene end by 14 bases; junction bases not matched to a gene: 13. Measured with immunoSEQ multiplex PCR; TCRdb has only the in-frame clones, and not every one. The profile covers 150,000 to 180,000 clones, with 88% appearing a single time and 2.5% to 4% taken by the ten largest. This sample is part of a study of T cell responses to AZD1222 COVID-19 vaccine. Study-level points and caveats: Baseline antibody screening turned up just six or seven seropositive AZD1222 recipients. Donor demographics were predominantly white British with a female majority; clonal diversity may be underestimated. Once two AZD1222 doses were given, Spike-specific TCR breadth and depth went up.

This clonotype was sampled from an adult in good health. The chain links TRBV5-1 to TRBJ1-2, with 11 bases fitting TRBD1. The material sequenced was peripheral blood, taken on day 0 of AZD1222 vaccination. CDR3 loop: CASSRGQGASFYTF. As DNA, the CDR3 is TGCGCCAGCAGCCGCGGACAGGGGGCATCTTTCTATACCTTC. Based on the CDR3 plus reference TRBV5-1 and TRBJ1-2, the full variable domain is KAGVTQTPRYLIKTRGQQVTLSCSPISGHRSVSWYQQTPGQGLQFLFEYFSETQRNKGNFPGRFSGRQFSNSRSEMNVSTLELGDSALYLCASSRGQGASFYTFGSGTRLTVV.